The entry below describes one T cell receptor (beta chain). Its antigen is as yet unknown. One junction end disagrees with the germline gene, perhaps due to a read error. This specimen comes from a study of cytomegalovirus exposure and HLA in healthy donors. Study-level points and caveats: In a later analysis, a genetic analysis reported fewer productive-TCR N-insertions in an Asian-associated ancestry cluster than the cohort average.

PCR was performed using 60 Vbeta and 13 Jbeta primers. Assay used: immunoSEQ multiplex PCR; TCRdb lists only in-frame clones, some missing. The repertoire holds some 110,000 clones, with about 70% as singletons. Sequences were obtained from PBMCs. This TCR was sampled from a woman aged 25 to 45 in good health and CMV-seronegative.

CDR3 nucleotide sequence: TGTGTCAGCAGCCAAGATCGCCCCGTCTCAGGGGGAAGCTACACCTTC. It yields the protein CVSSQDRPVSGGSYTF. The chain combines TRBV14 with TRBJ1-2; 7 nucleotides agree with TRBD1. From germline, CDR1 is SGHDN and CDR2 FVKESK. CDR3 length: 16 amino acids.